Below, 25 T cell receptor beta chains from the same sample are listed, as sequenced in a study of T cell repertoires in cytomegalovirus infection. A single record per CDR3 protein comes from TCRdb applying MiXCR to the reads. The repertoire holds 250,000 or so distinct CDR3 sequences, with over 15% as singletons. Sequenced sample: CD8+ T cells from PBMCs. These receptors were taken from a human donor in good health (CMV status not recorded). Some clones in this sample may be carry-over from other donors' samples.

A word on this clonotype: A much larger clone lies a single base off, so this may be a read error. The chain joins TRBV28 to TRBJ1-1; D is uncertain. Germline values: CDR1 MDHEN, CDR2 SYDVKM. V dropped 3 bases and J dropped 6 bases, with 14 bases sitting between them. The CDR3 sequence is 14 residues long. Written as DNA, the CDR3 is TGTGCCAGCAGTTTTGATACCAGCTACCCTGAAGCTTTCTTT. Protein: CASSFDTSYPEAFF. Combining the CDR3 with reference TRBV28 and TRBJ1-1 gives the whole variable domain DVKVTQSSRYLVKRTGEKVFLECVQDMDHENMFWYRQDPGLGLRLIYFSYDVKMKEKGDIPEGYSVSREKKERFSLILESASTNQTSMYLCASSFDTSYPEAFFGQGTRLTVV.

This clonotype was seen ten or more times. The J gene is TRBJ2-7, the V gene TRBV10-3, with a possible D match to TRBD1 (5 bases). This CDR3 comprises 14 residues. V lost 3 bases to trimming and J lost 3 bases, with 12 bases between them. Per germline, CDR1 ENHRY and CDR2 SYGVKD. The DNA for the CDR3 is TGTGCCATCAGTGACAATAGACAGTTCTACGAGCAGTACTTC. It is translated as CAISDNRQFYEQYF.

There are many counts of this clonotype. The CDR3 bases are TGTGCCAGTAGTATCTTCGGGACAAACACAGATACGCAGTATTTT. Translated: CASSIFGTNTDTQYF. The rearrangement links TRBV19 to TRBJ2-3; maybe TRBD1 (6 bases). This CDR3 spans 15 amino acids. The germline V gene has CDR1 LNHDA and CDR2 SQIVND (reference sequence). Trimming took 3 bases from V and 2 from J, leaving 12 bases between them.

This clonotype was recorded a few times. This chain joins TRBV20-1 and TRBJ1-2; TRBD1 is a possible D gene (6 bases). In germline, CDR1 is DFQATT, CDR2 SNEGSKA (reference sequence). The CDR3 is 14 amino acids. V was clipped by 3 bases and J by 1 base, with 12 bases between them. CDR3 bases: TGCAGTGCTAGGAGGACAGACAGTAACTATGGCTACACCTTC. Its protein product is CSARRTDSNYGYTF.

The chain links TRBV20-1 to TRBJ2-5; 8 bases map to TRBD2. Germline assignment: CDR1 DFQATT and CDR2 SNEGSKA (reference sequence). The junction had 4 bases not matched to a gene; V was cut back by 6 bases and J by 1 base. The CDR3 covers 13 residues. CDR3 loop: CSAPTSAQETQYF. DNA of the CDR3: TGCAGTGCACCGACTAGCGCCCAAGAGACCCAGTACTTC.

This clonotype was picked up a small number of times. The chain couples TRBV4-1 to TRBJ1-1; 7 bases agree with TRBD1. Losses at the gene ends were 7 bases for V and 0 bases for J; bases not matched to a gene: 14. Germline loops: CDR1 MGHRA, CDR2 YSYEKL. The CDR3 has 17 residues. CDR3 DNA: TGCGCCAGCAATGACACCCCAGGGGGAGCCATGAACACTGAAGCTTTCTTT. Its translation: CASNDTPGGAMNTEAFF.

This clonotype was seen at least ten times. The CDR3: CASSIFHNSNQPQHF. The CDR3 coding sequence is TGTGCCAGTAGTATTTTCCACAATAGCAATCAGCCCCAGCATTTT. This sequence joins TRBV19 and TRBJ1-5; D gene uncertain. Germline V gives CDR1 LNHDA, CDR2 SQIVND (reference sequence). CDR3 length equals 15 residues. Trimming stripped 3 bases from V and 0 bases from J, with 9 bases between.

The gene calls are TRBV20-1 and TRBJ1-6, with a weak D call TRBD1 (5 bases). The length of the CDR3 is 17 residues. V dropped 0 bases and J dropped 5 bases, with 17 bases sitting between them. Germline CDR1 and CDR2: DFQATT and SNEGSKA (reference sequence). This CDR3 reads CSARDFMTGPDNSPLHF. The DNA for the CDR3 is TGCAGTGCTAGAGATTTTATGACGGGACCCGATAATTCACCCCTCCACTTT.

The chain combines TRBV13 with TRBJ1-3; D call uncertain. The CDR3 consists of 15 residues. Trimming removed 5 bases from V and 2 bases from J, with 13 bases in between. Germline CDR1 and CDR2: PRHDT and FYEKMQ (reference sequence). This chain's CDR3 is CASSDRASPGNTIYF. DNA of the CDR3: TGTGCCAGCAGCGATAGGGCCAGCCCTGGAAACACCATATATTTT.

This clonotype was seen many times. The J gene is TRBJ2-1, the V gene TRBV11-2; 7 positions match TRBD2. The CDR3 runs to 14 residues. J gave up 6 bases and V 7 bases, and 9 bases lay outside the gene matches. Germline V gene lookup returns CDR1 SGHAT and CDR2 FQNNGV. CDR3 nucleotide sequence: TGTGCCAGCACCACCCCGGGGAGGGCCAATGAGCAGTTCTTC. Translation gives CASTTPGRANEQFF.

This chain links TRBV29-1 with TRBJ1-1; TRBD1 aligns across 8 bases. This CDR3 contains 12 residues. CDR1 SQVTM and CDR2 ANQGSEA come from the germline V gene. Trimming cost V 5 bases and J 5 bases; bases outside gene matches: 4. The CDR3 sequence: CSVLQGGTEAFF. CDR3 in DNA: TGCAGCGTTCTACAGGGGGGGACTGAAGCTTTCTTT. The complete variable domain, with remaining parts taken from reference TRBV29-1 and TRBJ1-1, reads SAVISQKPSRDICQRGTSLTIQCQVDSQVTMMFWYRQQPGQSLTLIATANQGSEATYESGFVIDKFPISRPNLTFSTLTVSNMSPEDSSIYLCSVLQGGTEAFFGQGTRLTVV.

The V and J genes are TRBV29-1 and TRBJ2-3; no clear D gene. From germline, CDR1 is SQVTM and CDR2 ANQGSEA. The CDR3 consists of 12 residues. V lost 4 bases to trimming and J lost 0 bases, with 5 bases between them. The CDR3: CSVGLSTDTQYF. In DNA, the CDR3 is TGCAGCGTTGGTTTAAGCACAGATACGCAGTATTTT.

This clonotype came up a few times. The junction differs from germline at one of its ends, possibly a read error. This chain connects TRBV4-1 to TRBJ1-6, with 9 bases aligning to TRBD1. This CDR3 is 17 amino acids long. Per the germline V gene, CDR1 is MGHRA and CDR2 is YSYEKL. CDR3 sequence: CASSLHLWDREGSPLHF. CDR3 bases: TGTGCCAGCAGCCTCCACTTATGGGACAGGGAAGGTTCACCCCTCCACTTT.

This clonotype was counted only a few times. The chain uses TRBV6-6 and TRBJ2-3; TRBD2 might be the D (6 bases). From germline, CDR1 is MNHNY and CDR2 SVGAGI (reference sequence). The CDR3 consists of 16 residues. Trimming took 3 bases from V and 5 from J, leaving 18 bases between them. DNA for the CDR3: TGTGCCAGCAGTTATTTGGGAGGACGTTCAGGAGATACGCAGTATTTT. Protein sequence: CASSYLGGRSGDTQYF.

This clonotype was counted at least ten times. The chain carries TRBV7-2 and TRBJ2-1; D remains ambiguous. Trimming cost V 1 base and J 6 bases, with 10 bases left between them. This CDR3 region has 14 residues. Germline V CDR1 and CDR2: SGHTA, FQGNSA. The CDR3 is CASSLVSQFNEQFF. The CDR3 nucleotides are TGTGCCAGCAGCTTAGTGTCCCAATTCAATGAGCAGTTCTTC.

This clonotype was observed a handful of times. The chain couples TRBV29-1 to TRBJ2-1; maybe TRBD1 (8 bases). Trimming stripped 3 bases from V and 8 bases from J, with 14 bases between. Germline V lookup: CDR1 SQVTM, CDR2 ANQGSEA. The CDR3 totals 13 residues. The CDR3 loop is CSVETGEGYEQFF. Here the CDR3 DNA reads TGCAGCGTTGAGACAGGGGAGGGCTATGAGCAGTTCTTC.

The V call is TRBV13, the J call TRBJ1-5; unclear D gene. Trimming removed 5 bases at V and 2 bases at J, with 13 bases between. Germline loops: CDR1 PRHDT, CDR2 FYEKMQ (reference sequence). This CDR3 has 15 residues. The CDR3 region has the DNA TGTGCCAGCAGCACCATGTCTGGGGGCAATCAGCCCCAGCATTTT. Protein product: CASSTMSGGNQPQHF.

V and J are TRBV19 and TRBJ1-5; D call uncertain. The germline gives CDR1 LNHDA, CDR2 SQIVND (reference sequence). V lost 5 bases and J lost 3, with 11 bases in between. This CDR3 contains 14 residues. The CDR3 DNA sequence: TGTGCCAGTAGTTGGGGAGCTAACAATCAGCCCCAGCATTTT. This gives the protein CASSWGANNQPQHF.

CDR3 loop: CSVGQGGNQPQHF. DNA for the CDR3: TGCAGCGTGGGACAAGGTGGCAATCAGCCCCAGCATTTT. This chain links TRBV29-1 with TRBJ1-5, with TRBD1 as a possible D gene (6 bases). Trimming took 6 bases from V and 2 from J, leaving 11 bases between them. CDR3 length: 13 amino acids. Germline V gene lookup returns CDR1 SQVTM and CDR2 ANQGSEA.

In this sample, this clonotype turned up many times. V usage is TRBV7-8 and J usage is TRBJ2-7, with 7 bases lining up with TRBD2. The CDR3 runs to 13 residues. Germline V gives CDR1 SGHVS, CDR2 FQNEAQ. With V trimmed by 5 bases and J by 3 bases, 4 bases remained unmatched. The CDR3 sequence: CASSPGGFYEQYF. In DNA form, the CDR3 reads TGTGCCAGCAGCCCCGGGGGGTTCTACGAGCAGTACTTC.

The chain employs TRBV6-5 and TRBJ2-3; 7 bases map to TRBD1. The CDR3 contains 15 residues. With 6 bases clipped from V and 2 bases from J, the junction kept 8 bases outside the gene matches. Looked up from germline, CDR1 is MNHEY and CDR2 is SVGAGI. CDR3 amino acids: CASSLSGTDTDTQYF. The CDR3 nucleotides read TGTGCCAGCAGCCTCTCCGGGACAGACACAGATACGCAGTATTTT.

This clonotype was observed at least ten times. The rearrangement uses TRBV29-1 and TRBJ1-1; D ambiguous. This CDR3 contains 11 residues. In germline, CDR1 is SQVTM, CDR2 ANQGSEA. The germline V and J ends were trimmed by 4 bases and 0 bases, with 3 bases remaining between them. CDR3 in amino acids: CSVAVNTEAFF. CDR3 nucleotide sequence: TGCAGCGTTGCCGTGAACACTGAAGCTTTCTTT.

This clonotype showed up just a few times. The chain employs TRBV6-6 and TRBJ1-1; no firm D call. The germline gives CDR1 MNHNY, CDR2 SVGAGI (reference sequence). This CDR3 comprises 17 residues. Trimming removed 5 bases at V and 1 base at J, with 20 bases between. The CDR3 DNA sequence: TGTGCCAGCAGTCAAAAGGGATATCAACCTCCGAACACTGAAGCTTTCTTT. It yields the protein CASSQKGYQPPNTEAFF.

This clonotype appeared a few times. This chain connects TRBV19 to TRBJ2-1; D not certain. CDR3 length: 15 residues. The V end was cut by 3 bases, the J end by 4 bases, with 13 bases between. Germline CDR1 is LNHDA and CDR2 is SQIVND (reference sequence). CDR3 loop: CASSILPGVYNEQFF. In nucleotides, the CDR3 is TGTGCCAGTAGTATTCTCCCTGGGGTTTACAATGAGCAGTTCTTC.

This clonotype has ten or more counts. V gene TRBV28 combines with J gene TRBJ2-1; D not certain. Trimming cost V 7 bases and J 0 bases, with 1 base left between them. CDR1 is MDHEN and CDR2 is SYDVKM in the germline V gene. The CDR3 has 11 residues. In DNA, the CDR3 is TGTGCCAGCAACTCCTACAATGAGCAGTTCTTC. This gives the protein CASNSYNEQFF.